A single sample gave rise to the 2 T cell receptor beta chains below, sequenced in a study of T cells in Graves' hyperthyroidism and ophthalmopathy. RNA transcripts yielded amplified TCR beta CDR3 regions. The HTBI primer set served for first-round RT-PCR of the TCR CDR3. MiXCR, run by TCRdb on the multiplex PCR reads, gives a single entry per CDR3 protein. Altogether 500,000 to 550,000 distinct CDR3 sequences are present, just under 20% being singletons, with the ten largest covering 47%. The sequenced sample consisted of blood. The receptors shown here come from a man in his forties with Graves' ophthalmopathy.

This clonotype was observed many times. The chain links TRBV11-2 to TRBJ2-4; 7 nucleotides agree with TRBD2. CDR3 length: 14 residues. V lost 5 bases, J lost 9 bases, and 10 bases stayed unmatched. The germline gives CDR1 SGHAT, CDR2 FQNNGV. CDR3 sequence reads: CASSPLGGEGIQYF. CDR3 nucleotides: TGTGCCAGCAGCCCCCTGGGAGGGGAGGGCATTCAGTACTTC.

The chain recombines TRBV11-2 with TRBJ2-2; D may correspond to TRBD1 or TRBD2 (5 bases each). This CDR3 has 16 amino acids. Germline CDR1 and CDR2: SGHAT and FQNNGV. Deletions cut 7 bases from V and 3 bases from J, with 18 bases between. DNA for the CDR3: TGTGCCAGCAACCCCGGGGATGGCAGGGACACCGGGGAGCTGTTTTTT. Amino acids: CASNPGDGRDTGELFF.